This T cell receptor beta chain was captured in a study of blood T cell repertoires in COVID-19. Using immunoSEQ multiplex PCR, the repertoire was profiled, and TCRdb retains in-frame clones only, with some absent. The sample yields approximately 280,000 clones, around 89% seen once. Trimming removed 5 bases at V and 0 bases at J, with 9 bases between. CDR3 length equals 14 residues. The germline gives CDR1 SGHRS, CDR2 YFSETQ. Sequencing was done on a sample of peripheral blood. The V call is TRBV5-1, the J call TRBJ2-4; D not certain. The source is a man in his forties with acute or convalescent COVID-19. The CDR3 spells CASSSRAAKNIQYF. CDR3 nucleotide sequence: TGCGCCAGCAGTTCTAGAGCAGCCAAAAACATTCAGTACTTC.